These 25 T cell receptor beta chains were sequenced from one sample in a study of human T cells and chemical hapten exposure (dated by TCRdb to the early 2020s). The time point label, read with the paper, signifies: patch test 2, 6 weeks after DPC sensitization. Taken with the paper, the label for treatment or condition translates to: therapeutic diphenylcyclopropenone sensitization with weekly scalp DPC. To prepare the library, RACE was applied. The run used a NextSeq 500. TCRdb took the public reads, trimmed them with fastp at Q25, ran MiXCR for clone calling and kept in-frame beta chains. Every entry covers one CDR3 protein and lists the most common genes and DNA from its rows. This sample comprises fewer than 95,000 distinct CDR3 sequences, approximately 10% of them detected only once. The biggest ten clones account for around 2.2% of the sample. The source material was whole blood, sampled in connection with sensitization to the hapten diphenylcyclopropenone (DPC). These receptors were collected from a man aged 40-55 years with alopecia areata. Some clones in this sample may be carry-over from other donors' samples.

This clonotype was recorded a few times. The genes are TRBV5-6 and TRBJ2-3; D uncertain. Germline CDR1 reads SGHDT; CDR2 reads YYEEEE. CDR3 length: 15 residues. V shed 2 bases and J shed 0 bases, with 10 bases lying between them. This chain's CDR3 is CASSLVGRSTDTQYF. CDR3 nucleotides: TGTGCCAGCAGCTTAGTCGGACGGAGCACAGATACGCAGTATTTT.

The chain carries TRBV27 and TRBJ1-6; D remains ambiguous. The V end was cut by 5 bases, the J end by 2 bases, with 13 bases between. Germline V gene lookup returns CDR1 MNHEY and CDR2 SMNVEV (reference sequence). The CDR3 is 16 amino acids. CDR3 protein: CASSAQVEPYNSPLHF. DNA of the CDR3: TGTGCCAGCAGTGCCCAGGTGGAGCCCTATAATTCACCCCTCCACTTT.

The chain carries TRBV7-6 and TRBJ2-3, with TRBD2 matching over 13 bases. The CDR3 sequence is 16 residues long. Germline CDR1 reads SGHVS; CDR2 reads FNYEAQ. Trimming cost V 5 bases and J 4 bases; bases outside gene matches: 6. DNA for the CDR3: TGTGCCAGCAGCCAGTGGACTAGCGGGAGCTCAGATACGCAGTATTTT. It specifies CASSQWTSGSSDTQYF.

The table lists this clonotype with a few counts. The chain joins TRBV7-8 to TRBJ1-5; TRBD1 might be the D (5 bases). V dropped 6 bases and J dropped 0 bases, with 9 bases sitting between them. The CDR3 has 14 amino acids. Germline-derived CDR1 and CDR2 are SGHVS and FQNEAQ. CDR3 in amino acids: CASRQADSNQPQHF. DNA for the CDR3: TGTGCCAGCAGACAGGCTGATAGCAATCAGCCCCAGCATTTT.

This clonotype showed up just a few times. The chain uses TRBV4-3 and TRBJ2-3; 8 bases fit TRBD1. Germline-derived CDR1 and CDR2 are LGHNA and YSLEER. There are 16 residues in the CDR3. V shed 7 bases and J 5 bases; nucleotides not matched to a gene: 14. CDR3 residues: CASTPGQGGPQDTQYF. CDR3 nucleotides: TGCGCCAGCACCCCCGGACAGGGAGGACCACAAGATACGCAGTATTTT.

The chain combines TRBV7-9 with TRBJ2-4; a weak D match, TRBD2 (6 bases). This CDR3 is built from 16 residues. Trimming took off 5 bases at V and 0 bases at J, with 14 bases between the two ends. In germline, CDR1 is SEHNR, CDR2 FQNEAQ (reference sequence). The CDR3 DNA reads TGTGCCAGCAGCCATATAGCGGAACTAGCCAAAAACATTCAGTACTTC. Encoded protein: CASSHIAELAKNIQYF.

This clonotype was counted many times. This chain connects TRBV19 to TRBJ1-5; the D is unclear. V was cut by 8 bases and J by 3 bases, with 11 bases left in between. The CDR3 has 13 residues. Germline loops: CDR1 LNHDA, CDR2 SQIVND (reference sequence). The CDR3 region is CASHRAYNQPQHF. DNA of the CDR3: TGTGCCAGTCACCGGGCCTACAATCAGCCCCAGCATTTT.

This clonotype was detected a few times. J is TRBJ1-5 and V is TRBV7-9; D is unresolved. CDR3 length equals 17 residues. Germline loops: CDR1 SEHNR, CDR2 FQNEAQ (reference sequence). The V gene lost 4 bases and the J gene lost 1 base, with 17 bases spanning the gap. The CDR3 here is CASSSMDLVGSNQPQHF. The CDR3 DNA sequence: TGTGCCAGCAGCTCGATGGACCTAGTGGGAAGCAATCAGCCCCAGCATTTT.

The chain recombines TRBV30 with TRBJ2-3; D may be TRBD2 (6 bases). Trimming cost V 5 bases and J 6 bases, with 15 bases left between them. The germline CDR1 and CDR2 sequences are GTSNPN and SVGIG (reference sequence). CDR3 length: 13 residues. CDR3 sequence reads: CAWEAGGRDTQYF. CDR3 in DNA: TGTGCCTGGGAAGCGGGTGGTCGGGATACGCAGTATTTT.

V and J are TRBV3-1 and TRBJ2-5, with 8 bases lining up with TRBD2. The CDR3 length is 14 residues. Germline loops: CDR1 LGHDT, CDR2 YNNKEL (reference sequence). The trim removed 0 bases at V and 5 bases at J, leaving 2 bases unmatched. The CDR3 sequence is CASSQDRGGETQYF. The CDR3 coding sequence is TGTGCCAGCAGCCAAGATCGCGGGGGGGAGACCCAGTACTTC.

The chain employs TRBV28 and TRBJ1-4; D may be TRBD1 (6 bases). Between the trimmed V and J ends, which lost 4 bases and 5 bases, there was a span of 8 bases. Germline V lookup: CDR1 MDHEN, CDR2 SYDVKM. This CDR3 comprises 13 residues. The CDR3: CASSWGLNEKLFF. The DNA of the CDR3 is TGTGCCAGCAGTTGGGGGCTCAATGAAAAACTGTTTTTT.

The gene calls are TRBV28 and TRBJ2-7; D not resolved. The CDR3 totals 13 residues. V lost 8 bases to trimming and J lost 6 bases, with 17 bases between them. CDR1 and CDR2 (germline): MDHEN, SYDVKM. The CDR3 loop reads CASGSPWDGEQYF. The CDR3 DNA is TGTGCCAGCGGGTCACCCTGGGATGGCGAGCAGTACTTC.

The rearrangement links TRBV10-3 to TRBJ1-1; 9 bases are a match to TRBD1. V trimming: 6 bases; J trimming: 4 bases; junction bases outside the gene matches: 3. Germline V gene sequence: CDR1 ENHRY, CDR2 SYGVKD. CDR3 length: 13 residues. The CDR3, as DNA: TGTGCCATCAGACAGGGGGCAGGCACTGAAGCTTTCTTT. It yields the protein CAIRQGAGTEAFF.

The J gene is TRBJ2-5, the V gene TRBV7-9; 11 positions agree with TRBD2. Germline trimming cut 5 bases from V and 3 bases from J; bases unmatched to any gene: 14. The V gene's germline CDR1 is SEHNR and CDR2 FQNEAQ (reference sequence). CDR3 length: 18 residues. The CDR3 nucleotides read TGTGCCAGCAGCCCATTTTTATACGGACTAGCGGGTAAAGAGACCCAGTACTTC. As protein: CASSPFLYGLAGKETQYF.

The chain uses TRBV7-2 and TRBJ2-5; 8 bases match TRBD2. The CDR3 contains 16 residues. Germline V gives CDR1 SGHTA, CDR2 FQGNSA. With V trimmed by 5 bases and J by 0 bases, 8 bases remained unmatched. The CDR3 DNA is TGTGCCAGCAGCCCGGGGACTAGAGGGAACCAAGAGACCCAGTACTTC. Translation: CASSPGTRGNQETQYF.

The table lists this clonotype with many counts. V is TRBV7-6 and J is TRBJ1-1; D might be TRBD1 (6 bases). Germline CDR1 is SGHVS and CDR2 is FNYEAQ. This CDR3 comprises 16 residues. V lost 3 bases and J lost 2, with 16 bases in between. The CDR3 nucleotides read TGTGCCAGCAGCTTCCCCACGACAGGAGTTAACACTGAAGCTTTCTTT. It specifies CASSFPTTGVNTEAFF.

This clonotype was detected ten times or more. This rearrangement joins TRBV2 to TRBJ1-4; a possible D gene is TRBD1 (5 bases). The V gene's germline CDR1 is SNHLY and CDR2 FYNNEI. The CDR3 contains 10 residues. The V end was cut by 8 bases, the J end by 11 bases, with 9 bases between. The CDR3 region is CASRRDKLFF. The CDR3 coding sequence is TGTGCCAGCCGCCGGGACAAACTGTTTTTT.

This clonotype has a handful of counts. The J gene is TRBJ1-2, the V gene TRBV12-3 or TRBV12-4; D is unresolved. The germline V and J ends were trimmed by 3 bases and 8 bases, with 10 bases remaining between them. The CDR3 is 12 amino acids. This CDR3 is CASSLTYEGYTF. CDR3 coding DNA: TGTGCCAGCAGTTTGACGTATGAGGGCTACACCTTC.

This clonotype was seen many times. The CDR3 DNA sequence: TGTGCCAGCAGCACACCTGGAAACACCATATATTTT. Its translation is CASSTPGNTIYF. The rearrangement uses TRBV6-5 and TRBJ1-3; no reliable D call. Germline V gene lookup returns CDR1 MNHEY and CDR2 SVGAGI. V lost 6 bases to trimming and J lost 2 bases, with 5 bases between them. The CDR3 length is 12 residues.

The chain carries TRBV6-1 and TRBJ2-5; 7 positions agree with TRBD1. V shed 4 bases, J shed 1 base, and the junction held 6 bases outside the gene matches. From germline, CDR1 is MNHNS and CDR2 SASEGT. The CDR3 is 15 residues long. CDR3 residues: CASSGTGIIQETQYF. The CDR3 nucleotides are TGTGCCAGCAGTGGGACAGGAATAATCCAAGAGACCCAGTACTTC.

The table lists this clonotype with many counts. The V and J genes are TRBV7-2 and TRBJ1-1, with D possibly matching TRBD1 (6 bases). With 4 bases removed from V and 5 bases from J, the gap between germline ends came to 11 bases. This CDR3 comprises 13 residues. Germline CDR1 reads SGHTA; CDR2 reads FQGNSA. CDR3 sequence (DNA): TGTGCCAGCAGCTCCCAGGGGAGGACTGAAGCTTTCTTT. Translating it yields CASSSQGRTEAFF. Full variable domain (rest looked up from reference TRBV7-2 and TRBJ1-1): GAGVSQSPSNKVTEKGKDVELRCDPISGHTALYWYRQSLGQGLEFLIYFQGNSAPDKSGLPSDRFSAERTGGSVSTLTIQRTQQEDSAVYLCASSSQGRTEAFFGQGTRLTVV.

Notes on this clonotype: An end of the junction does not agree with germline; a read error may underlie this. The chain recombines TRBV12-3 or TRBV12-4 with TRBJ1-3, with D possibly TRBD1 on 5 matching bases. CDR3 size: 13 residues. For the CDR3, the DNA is TGTGCCAGCAGTTACACAGGCTGGAACAGCATATATTTT. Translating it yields CASSYTGWNSIYF.

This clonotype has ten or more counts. Here the CDR3 reads CASSMGLVDEQYV. CDR3 nucleotide sequence: TGTGCCAGCAGCATGGGACTTGTCGACGAGCAGTACGTC. The rearrangement joins TRBV7-2 to TRBJ2-7; the D gene is possibly TRBD2 (6 bases). The CDR3 has 13 amino acids. Germline values: CDR1 SGHTA, CDR2 FQGNSA. V was pared by 5 bases and J by 5 bases, with 13 bases between.

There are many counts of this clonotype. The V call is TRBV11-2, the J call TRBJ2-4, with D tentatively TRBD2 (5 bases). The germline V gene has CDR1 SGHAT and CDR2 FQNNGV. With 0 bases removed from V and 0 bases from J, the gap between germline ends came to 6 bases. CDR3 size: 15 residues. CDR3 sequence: CASSLEGVAKNIQYF. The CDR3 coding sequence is TGTGCCAGCAGCTTAGAGGGAGTAGCCAAAAACATTCAGTACTTC.

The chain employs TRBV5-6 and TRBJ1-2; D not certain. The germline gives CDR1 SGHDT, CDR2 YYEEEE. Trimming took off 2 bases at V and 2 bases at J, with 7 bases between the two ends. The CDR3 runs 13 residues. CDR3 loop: CASSFQQNYGYTF. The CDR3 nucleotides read TGTGCCAGCAGCTTTCAGCAGAACTATGGCTACACCTTC.